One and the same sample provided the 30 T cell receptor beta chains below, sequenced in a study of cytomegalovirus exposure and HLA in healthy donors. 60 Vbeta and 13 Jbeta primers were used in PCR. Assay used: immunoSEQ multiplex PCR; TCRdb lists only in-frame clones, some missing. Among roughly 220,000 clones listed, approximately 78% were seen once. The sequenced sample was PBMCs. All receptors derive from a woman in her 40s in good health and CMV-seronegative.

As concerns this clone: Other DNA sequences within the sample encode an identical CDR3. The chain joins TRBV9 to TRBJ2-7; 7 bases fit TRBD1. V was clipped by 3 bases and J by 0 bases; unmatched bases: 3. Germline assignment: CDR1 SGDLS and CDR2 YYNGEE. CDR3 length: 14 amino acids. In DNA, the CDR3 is TGTGCCAGCAGCGCGGGACAGATCTCCTACGAGCAGTACTTC. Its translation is CASSAGQISYEQYF.

In nucleotides, the CDR3 is TGCAGCGTTTTGGCAGGTTCCATGAACACTGAAGCTTTCTTT. This gives the protein CSVLAGSMNTEAFF. The chain uses TRBV29-1 and TRBJ1-1; no clear D. The CDR3 is made up of 14 amino acids. Germline V gene sequence: CDR1 SQVTM, CDR2 ANQGSEA. Trimming cost V 5 bases and J 0 bases, with 13 bases left between them. Full variable domain (missing parts from reference TRBV29-1 and TRBJ1-1): SAVISQKPSRDICQRGTSLTIQCQVDSQVTMMFWYRQQPGQSLTLIATANQGSEATYESGFVIDKFPISRPNLTFSTLTVSNMSPEDSSIYLCSVLAGSMNTEAFFGQGTRLTVV.

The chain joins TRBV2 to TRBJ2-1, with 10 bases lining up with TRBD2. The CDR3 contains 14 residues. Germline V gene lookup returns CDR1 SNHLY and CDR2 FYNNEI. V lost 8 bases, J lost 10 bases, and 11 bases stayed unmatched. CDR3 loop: CASSPSGRVEEQFF. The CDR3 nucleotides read TGTGCCAGCTCCCCTAGCGGGAGAGTTGAGGAGCAGTTCTTC.

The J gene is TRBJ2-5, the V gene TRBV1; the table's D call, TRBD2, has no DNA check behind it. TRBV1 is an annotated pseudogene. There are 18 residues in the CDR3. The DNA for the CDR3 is TGCACCAGCAGCCAAGTTGTCACTAGCGGGAGGACGGGGGAGACCCAGTACTTC. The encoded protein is CTSSQVVTSGRTGETQYF.

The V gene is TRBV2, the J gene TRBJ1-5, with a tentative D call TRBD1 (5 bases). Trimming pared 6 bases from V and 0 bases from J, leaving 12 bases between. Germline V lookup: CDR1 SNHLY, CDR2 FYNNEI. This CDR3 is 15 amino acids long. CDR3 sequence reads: CASRGGAYSNQPQHF. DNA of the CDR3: TGTGCCAGCAGAGGAGGGGCCTATAGCAATCAGCCCCAGCATTTT.

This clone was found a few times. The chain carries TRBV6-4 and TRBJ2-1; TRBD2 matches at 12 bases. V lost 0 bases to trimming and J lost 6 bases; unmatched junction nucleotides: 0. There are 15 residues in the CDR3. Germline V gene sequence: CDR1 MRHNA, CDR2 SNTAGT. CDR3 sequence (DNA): TGTGCCAGCAGTGACTCGACTAGCGGGAGCAATGAGCAGTTCTTC. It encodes CASSDSTSGSNEQFF.

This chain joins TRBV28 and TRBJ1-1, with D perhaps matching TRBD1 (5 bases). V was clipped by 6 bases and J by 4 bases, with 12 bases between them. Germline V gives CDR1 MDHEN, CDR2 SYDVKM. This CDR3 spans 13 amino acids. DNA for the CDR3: TGTGCCAGCAGAACCCCCGGGGGCACTGAAGCTTTCTTT. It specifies CASRTPGGTEAFF.

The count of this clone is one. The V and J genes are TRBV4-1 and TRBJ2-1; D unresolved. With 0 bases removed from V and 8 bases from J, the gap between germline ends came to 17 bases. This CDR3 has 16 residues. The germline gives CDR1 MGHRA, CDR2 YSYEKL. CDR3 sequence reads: CASSQEVRPRFDEQFF. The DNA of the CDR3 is TGCGCCAGCAGCCAAGAAGTGCGCCCCCGGTTCGATGAGCAGTTCTTC.

CDR3 region: CASRTGLESPLHF. In DNA, the CDR3 is TGTGCCAGCAGGACAGGGCTGGAATCACCCCTCCACTTT. The rearrangement uses TRBV19 and TRBJ1-6, with TRBD1 matching 8 bases. V lost 9 bases to trimming and J lost 10 bases; unmatched junction nucleotides: 8. CDR1 is LNHDA, CDR2 SQIVND, per germline (reference sequence). The CDR3 extends over 13 amino acids. Full variable domain (outside the CDR3, taken from reference TRBV19 and TRBJ1-6): DGGITQSPKYLFRKEGQNVTLSCEQNLNHDAMYWYRQDPGQGLRLIYYSQIVNDFQKGDIAEGYSVSREKKESFPLTVTSAQKNPTAFYLCASRTGLESPLHFGNGTRLTVT.

CDR3 sequence: CASSPRLGTGELFF. The DNA for the CDR3 is TGTGCCAGCAGCCCACGACTTGGGACCGGGGAGCTGTTTTTT. J is TRBJ2-2 and V is TRBV9; D is undetermined. Trimming removed 4 bases at V and 5 bases at J, with 12 bases between. The germline CDR1 and CDR2 sequences are SGDLS and YYNGEE. CDR3 length equals 14 residues.

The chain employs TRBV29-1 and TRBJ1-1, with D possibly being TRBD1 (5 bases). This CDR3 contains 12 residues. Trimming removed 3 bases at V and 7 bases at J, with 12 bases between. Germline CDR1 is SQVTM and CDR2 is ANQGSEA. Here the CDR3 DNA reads TGCAGCGTTGAGGAGGGGAGAGGTGAAGCTTTCTTT. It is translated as CSVEEGRGEAFF.

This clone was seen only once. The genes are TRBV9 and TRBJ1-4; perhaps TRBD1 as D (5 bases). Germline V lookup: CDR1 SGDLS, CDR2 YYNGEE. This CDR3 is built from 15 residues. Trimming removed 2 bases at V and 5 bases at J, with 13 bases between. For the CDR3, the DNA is TGTGCCAGCAGCGTTTTCGACAGTGGAAATGAAAAACTGTTTTTT. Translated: CASSVFDSGNEKLFF.

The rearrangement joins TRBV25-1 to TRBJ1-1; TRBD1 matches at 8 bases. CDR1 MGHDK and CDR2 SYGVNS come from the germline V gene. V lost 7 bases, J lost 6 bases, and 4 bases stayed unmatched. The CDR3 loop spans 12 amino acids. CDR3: CASKGQGPEAFF. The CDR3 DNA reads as TGTGCCAGCAAAGGACAGGGCCCTGAAGCTTTCTTT.

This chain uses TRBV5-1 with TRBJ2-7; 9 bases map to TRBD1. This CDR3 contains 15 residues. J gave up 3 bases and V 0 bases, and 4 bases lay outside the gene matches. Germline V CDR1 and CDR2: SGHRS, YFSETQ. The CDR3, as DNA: TGCGCCAGCAGCTTGGAGCGGGACAGGGTCTACGAGCAGTACTTC. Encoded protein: CASSLERDRVYEQYF.

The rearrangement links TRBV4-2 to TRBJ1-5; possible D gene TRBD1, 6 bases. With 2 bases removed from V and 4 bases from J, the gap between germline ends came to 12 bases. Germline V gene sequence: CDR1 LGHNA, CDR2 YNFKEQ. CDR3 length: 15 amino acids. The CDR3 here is CASSQSGTNNQPQHF. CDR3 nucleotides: TGTGCCAGCAGCCAATCTGGGACAAATAATCAGCCCCAGCATTTT.

The CDR3 protein is CASSKQGPWGYGYTF. CDR3 sequence (DNA): TGTGCCAGCAGTAAACAGGGACCGTGGGGCTATGGCTACACCTTC. The chain joins TRBV2 to TRBJ1-2; D is perhaps TRBD1 (6 bases). CDR1 is SNHLY and CDR2 is FYNNEI in the germline V gene. Deletions cut 5 bases from V and 4 bases from J, with 17 bases between. CDR3 length: 15 residues.

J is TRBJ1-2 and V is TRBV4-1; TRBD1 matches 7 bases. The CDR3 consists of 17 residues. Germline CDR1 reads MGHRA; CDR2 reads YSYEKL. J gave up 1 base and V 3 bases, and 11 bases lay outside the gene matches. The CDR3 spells CASSQDTGTAYNYGYTF. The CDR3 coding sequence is TGCGCCAGCAGCCAGGACACCGGGACAGCATATAACTATGGCTACACCTTC.

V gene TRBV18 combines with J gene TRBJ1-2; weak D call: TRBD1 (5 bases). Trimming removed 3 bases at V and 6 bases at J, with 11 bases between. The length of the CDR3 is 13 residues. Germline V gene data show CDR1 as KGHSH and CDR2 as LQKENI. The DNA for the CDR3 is TGTGCCAGCTCACCCCAGGGTGAGGATGGCTACACCTTC. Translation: CASSPQGEDGYTF.

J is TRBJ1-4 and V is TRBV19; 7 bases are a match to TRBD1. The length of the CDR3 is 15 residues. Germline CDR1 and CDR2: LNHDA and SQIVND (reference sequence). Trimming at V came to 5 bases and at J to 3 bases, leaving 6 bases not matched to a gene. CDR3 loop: CASSVATGPNEKLFF. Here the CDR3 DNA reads TGTGCCAGTAGTGTGGCGACAGGGCCTAATGAAAAACTGTTTTTT.

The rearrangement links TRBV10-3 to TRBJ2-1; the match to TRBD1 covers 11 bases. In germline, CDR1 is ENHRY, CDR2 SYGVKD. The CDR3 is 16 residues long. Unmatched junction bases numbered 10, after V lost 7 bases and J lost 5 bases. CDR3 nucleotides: TGTGCCATCAAAGTCCACGGGACAGGGGGAAACAATGAGCAGTTCTTC. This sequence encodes CAIKVHGTGGNNEQFF.

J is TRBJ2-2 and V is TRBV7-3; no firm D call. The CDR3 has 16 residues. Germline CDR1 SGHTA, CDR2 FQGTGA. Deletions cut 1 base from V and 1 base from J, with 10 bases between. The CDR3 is CASSLMVTVNTGELFF. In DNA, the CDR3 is TGTGCCAGCAGCTTAATGGTCACAGTGAACACCGGGGAGCTGTTTTTT.

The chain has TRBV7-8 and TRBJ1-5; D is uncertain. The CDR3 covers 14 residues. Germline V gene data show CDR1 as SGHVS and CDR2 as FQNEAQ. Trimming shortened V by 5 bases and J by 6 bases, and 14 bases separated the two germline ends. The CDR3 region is CASSPGDIGQPQHF. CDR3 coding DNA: TGTGCCAGCAGCCCCGGGGATATTGGTCAGCCCCAGCATTTT.

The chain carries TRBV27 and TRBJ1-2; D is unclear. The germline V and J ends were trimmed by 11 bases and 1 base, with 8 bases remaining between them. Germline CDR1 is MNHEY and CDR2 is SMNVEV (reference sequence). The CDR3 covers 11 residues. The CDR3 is CAVRGNYGYTF. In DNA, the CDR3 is TGTGCCGTGCGGGGTAACTATGGCTACACCTTC.

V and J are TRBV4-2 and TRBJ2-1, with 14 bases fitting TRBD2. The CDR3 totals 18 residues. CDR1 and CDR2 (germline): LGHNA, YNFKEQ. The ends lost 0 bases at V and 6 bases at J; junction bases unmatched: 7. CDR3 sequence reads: CASSQDIGLAGGVNEQFF. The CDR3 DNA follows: TGTGCCAGCAGCCAAGATATAGGACTAGCGGGAGGTGTCAATGAGCAGTTCTTC.

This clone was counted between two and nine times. The CDR3 loop is CASSQVAGGASEQFF. CDR3 sequence (DNA): TGTGCCAGCAGCCAAGTAGCGGGAGGGGCAAGTGAGCAGTTCTTC. The chain couples TRBV4-2 to TRBJ2-1, with TRBD2 matching over 11 bases. The CDR3 length is 15 residues. The ends lost 1 base at V and 9 bases at J; junction bases unmatched: 5. Germline assignment: CDR1 LGHNA and CDR2 YNFKEQ.

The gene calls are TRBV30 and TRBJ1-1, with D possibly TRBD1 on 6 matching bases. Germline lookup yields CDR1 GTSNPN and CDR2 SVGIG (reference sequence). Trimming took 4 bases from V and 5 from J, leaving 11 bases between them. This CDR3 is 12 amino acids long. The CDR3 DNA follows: TGTGCCTGGATGGACAGTTGGACTGAAGCTTTCTTT. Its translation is CAWMDSWTEAFF.

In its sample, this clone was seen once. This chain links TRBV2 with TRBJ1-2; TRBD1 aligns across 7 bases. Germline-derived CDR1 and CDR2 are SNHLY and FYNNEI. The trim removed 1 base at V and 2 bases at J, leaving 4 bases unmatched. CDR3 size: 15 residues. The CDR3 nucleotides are TGTGCCAGCAGTGAAGGGACAGGAGAGAACTATGGCTACACCTTC. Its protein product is CASSEGTGENYGYTF. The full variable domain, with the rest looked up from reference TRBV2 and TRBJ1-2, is EPEVTQTPSHQVTQMGQEVILRCVPISNHLYFYWYRQILGQKVEFLVSFYNNEISEKSEIFDDQFSVERPDGSNFTLKIRSTKLEDSAMYFCASSEGTGENYGYTFGSGTRLTVV.

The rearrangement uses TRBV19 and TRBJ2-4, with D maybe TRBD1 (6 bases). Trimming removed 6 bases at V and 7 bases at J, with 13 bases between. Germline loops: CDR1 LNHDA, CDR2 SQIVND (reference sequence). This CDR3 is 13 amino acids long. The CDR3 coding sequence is TGTGCCAGTAGAATCCAAGGGGGTAACATTCAGTACTTC. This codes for CASRIQGGNIQYF. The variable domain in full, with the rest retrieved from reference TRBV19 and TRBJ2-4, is DGGITQSPKYLFRKEGQNVTLSCEQNLNHDAMYWYRQDPGQGLRLIYYSQIVNDFQKGDIAEGYSVSREKKESFPLTVTSAQKNPTAFYLCASRIQGGNIQYFGAGTRLSVL.

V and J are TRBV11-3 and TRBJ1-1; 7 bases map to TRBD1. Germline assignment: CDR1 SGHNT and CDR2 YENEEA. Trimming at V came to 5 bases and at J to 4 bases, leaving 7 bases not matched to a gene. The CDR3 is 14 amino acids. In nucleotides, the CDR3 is TGTGCCAGCAGCCGAGGGGGCCCGAGCACTGAAGCTTTCTTT. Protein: CASSRGGPSTEAFF.

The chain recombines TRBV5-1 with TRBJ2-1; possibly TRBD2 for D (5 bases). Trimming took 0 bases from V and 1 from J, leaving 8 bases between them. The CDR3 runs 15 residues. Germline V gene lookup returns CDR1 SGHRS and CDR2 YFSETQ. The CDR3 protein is CASSLGSGSYNEQFF. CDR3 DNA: TGCGCCAGCAGCTTGGGGAGCGGATCCTACAATGAGCAGTTCTTC.